The 10 T cell receptor delta chains presented below share a single source sample, sequenced in a study of gamma-delta T cells after stem cell transplantation. With CATT, TCRdb re-called clones from the RT-PCR reads. The sample has 11,000 or so delta-chain clones, 1% to 1.5% seen once. Material: gamma-delta T cells. The source of these receptors is a human donor. It is not recorded whose cells these are; they may come from a transplant donor.

This clone has only a few counts. The rearrangement joins TRDV2 to TRDJ3; D might be TRDD3 (6 bases). V lost 4 bases and J lost 0, with 15 bases in between. The V gene's germline CDR1 is GEAIGNYY and CDR2 EKD. The CDR3 extends over 18 amino acids. DNA of the CDR3: TGTGCCTGTGATCGGATACTGGAGAGCTCCTGGGACACCCGACAGATGTTTTTC. Translated, it gives CACDRILESSWDTRQMFF.

This clone was seen only a few times. The sample holds other DNA sequences that translate to the same CDR3. V gene TRDV2 combines with J gene TRDJ1, with 13 positions matching TRDD3. The CDR3 runs to 16 residues. Germline loops: CDR1 GEAIGNYY, CDR2 EKD. Trimming at V came to 3 bases and at J to 3 bases, leaving 6 bases not matched to a gene. The CDR3 reads CACDPVLGDTPDKLIF. The CDR3, as DNA: TGTGCCTGTGACCCAGTACTGGGGGATACGCCCGATAAACTCATCTTT.

Only a few counts were recorded for this clone. A much larger clonotype is one base distant, so this may be a read error. J is TRDJ3 and V is TRDV2; 8 positions agree with TRDD3. This CDR3 has 20 residues. Germline V gene data show CDR1 as GEAIGNYY and CDR2 as EKD. The CDR3 is CARDTGGWGSSSWDTRQMFF. The CDR3 DNA sequence: TGTGCCCGTGACACCGGAGGCTGGGGGAGTAGCTCCTGGGACACCCGACAGATGTTTTTC.

For this clone: TCRdb has a much larger clone's protein, which differs at residue 3 from the translation of this DNA, likely because of a read error; what is shown is the protein translated from the DNA. The V gene is TRDV2, the J gene TRDJ1; the D is unclear. Germline values: CDR1 GEAIGNYY, CDR2 EKD. CDR3 length: 14 residues. CDR3 sequence reads: CAYDKIDNTDKLIF. CDR3 sequence (DNA): TGTGCCTATGACAAAATCGATAACACCGATAAACTCATCTTT.

This clone was detected only a few times. In DNA, the CDR3 is TGTGCCTGTGACACCGTGGTACTGGGGGATACGCGCCCACCCGGGGACACCCGACAGATGTTTTTC. As protein: CACDTVVLGDTRPPGDTRQMFF. The rearrangement links TRDV2 to TRDJ3; 13 bases fit TRDD3. Trimming removed 0 bases from V and 5 bases from J; junction bases left unmatched: 15. The CDR3 totals 22 residues. Germline V gene lookup returns CDR1 GEAIGNYY and CDR2 EKD.

This clone was seen more than once but under ten times. TCRdb records a much larger clone's protein for this DNA, with a difference at residue 13 that likely arises from a read error; the protein given is the translation of the DNA. The genes are TRDV2 and TRDJ1, with TRDD3 matching 9 bases. The germline CDR1 and CDR2 sequences are GEAIGNYY and EKD. The CDR3 sequence is 15 residues long. CDR3 sequence reads: CACDTVGGYTDKFIF. In nucleotides, the CDR3 is TGTGCCTGTGACACCGTGGGGGGATACACCGATAAATTCATCTTT.

Sample share makes this clone large. This rearrangement joins TRDV2 to TRDJ1; D is possibly TRDD3 (6 bases). CDR1 is GEAIGNYY and CDR2 is EKD in the germline V gene. CDR3 length: 15 amino acids. V lost 2 bases, J lost 2 bases, and 14 bases lay in between. CDR3 protein: CACDNVDTRTDKLIF. In DNA, the CDR3 is TGTGCCTGTGACAACGTCGATACGCGGACCGATAAACTCATCTTT.

For this clone: A much larger clonotype is one base distant, so this may be a read error. This sample includes further DNA sequences coding for the same CDR3. The chain joins TRDV2 to TRDJ1; 8 bases are a match to TRDD3. In germline, CDR1 is GEAIGNYY, CDR2 EKD. V lost 0 bases, J lost 2 bases, and 7 bases stayed unmatched. The CDR3 extends over 16 amino acids. CDR3 sequence: CACDTNWGPYTDKLIF. The DNA for the CDR3 is TGTGCCTGTGACACCAACTGGGGGCCGTATACCGATAAACTCATCTTT.

With respect to this clone: A far bigger clonotype differs at one base, so this is likely a read error. Other nucleotide sequences in the sample specify the same CDR3. This chain joins TRDV2 and TRDJ1; D gene uncertain. This CDR3 spans 15 amino acids. Per the germline V gene, CDR1 is GEAIGNYY and CDR2 is EKD. In DNA, the CDR3 is TGCGCCTGTGACACCGTAGGAGGCACACCCGATAAACTCATCTTT. Its protein product is CACDTVGGTPDKLIF.

In the case of this clone: This likely traces to a read error, being one base from a far larger clone. Other DNA sequences from this sample encode an identical CDR3 as well. The gene calls are TRDV2 and TRDJ1; the match to TRDD3 covers 11 bases. V shed 3 bases and J 1 base; nucleotides not matched to a gene: 15. In germline, CDR1 is GEAIGNYY, CDR2 EKD. There are 19 residues in the CDR3. The CDR3 coding sequence is TGTGCCTGTGACTCGGTGGTGGGGGATACGCGGACCGCCACCGATAAACTCATCTTT. Translating gives CACDSVVGDTRTATDKLIF.